The sequence of this T cell receptor (beta chain) was determined in a study of blood T cell repertoires in COVID-19. Study overall: T cells, B-cell-depleted T cells, or PBMCs provided the cDNA or gDNA that served as material.

CDR3 size: 14 residues. V was trimmed by 2 bases and J by 3 bases, leaving 7 bases between them. CDR1 and CDR2 from the germline V gene are LNHDA and SQIVND (reference sequence). Using immunoSEQ multiplex PCR, the repertoire was profiled, and TCRdb retains in-frame clones only, with some absent. The sample has about 170,000 clones, around 80% seen once; the top ten hold under 20%. This TCR was recovered from a woman in her sixties or seventies in a cohort exposed to, infected with or recovered from COVID-19 (not recorded which). The V gene is TRBV19, the J gene TRBJ2-2, with no clear D. Sequenced input: PBMCs or T cells enriched from blood (not recorded which). The CDR3 DNA reads TGTGCCAGTAGTATAAACCCGGACACCGGGGAGCTGTTTTTT. Translated: CASSINPDTGELFF.